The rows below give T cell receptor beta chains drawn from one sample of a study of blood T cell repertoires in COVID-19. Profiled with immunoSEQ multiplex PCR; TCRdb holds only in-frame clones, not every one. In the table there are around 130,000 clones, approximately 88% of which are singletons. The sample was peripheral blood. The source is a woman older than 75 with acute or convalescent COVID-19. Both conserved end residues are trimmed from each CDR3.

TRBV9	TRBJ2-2	ASSVPGGASTGELF
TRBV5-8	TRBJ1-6	ASSLSRQNNSPLH
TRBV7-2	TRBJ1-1	ASSLGRENTEAF
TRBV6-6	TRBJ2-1	ASKTGGYEQF
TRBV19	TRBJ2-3	ASSTQSTDTQY
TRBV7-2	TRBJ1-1	ASSLRGTGGGTEAF
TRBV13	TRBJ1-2	ASSPAGARNGYT
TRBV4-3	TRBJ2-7	ASSQADRGHREQY
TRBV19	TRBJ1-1	ASISQNTEAF
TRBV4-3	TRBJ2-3	ASSRIRGGGGDTQY
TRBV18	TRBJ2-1	ASSPPTGSYNEQF
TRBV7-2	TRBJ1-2	ASSPRDRGRNYGYT
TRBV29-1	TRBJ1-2	SADTGRTGYT
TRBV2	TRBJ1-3	ASSEVGSGGNTIY
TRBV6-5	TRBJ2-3	ASSYSSGGDTQY
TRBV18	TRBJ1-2	ASSPPGQPSYGYT
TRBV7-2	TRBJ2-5	ASSLAMTSGRTAQETQY
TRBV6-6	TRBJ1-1	ASSQSRSNTEAF
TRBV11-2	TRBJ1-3	ASFGGGRVGNTIY
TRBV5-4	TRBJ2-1	ASSLQLAGGNEQF
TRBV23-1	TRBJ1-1	ASSQSTGRNTEAF
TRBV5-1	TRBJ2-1	ASSLRSSGGALDEQF
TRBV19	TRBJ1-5	ASTTQPQGSGYQPQH
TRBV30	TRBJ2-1	ASTVTAGKYNEQF
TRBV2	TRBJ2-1	ASILNNLPGDEQF
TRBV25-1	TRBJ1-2	ASSDEVDRGYGYT
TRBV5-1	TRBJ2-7	ASSLYHRGSYEQY
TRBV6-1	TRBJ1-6	ASSEAGTGGFYSPLH
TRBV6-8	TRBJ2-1	ASIKTGSSYNEQF
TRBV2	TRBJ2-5	ASSEMTGFKETQY
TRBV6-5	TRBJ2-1	ASSPGLAVYNEQF
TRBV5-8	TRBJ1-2	AIGGVNYGYT
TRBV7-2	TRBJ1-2	ASSLGADRDDYT
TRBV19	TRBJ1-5	ATHTGPANQPQH
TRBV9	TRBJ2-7	ASSGQGAYEQY
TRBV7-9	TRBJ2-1	ASSTTGGNEQF
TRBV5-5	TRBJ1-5	ASSAGTGTDQPQH
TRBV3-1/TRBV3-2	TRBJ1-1	ASSPDRDTEAF
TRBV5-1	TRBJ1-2	ASREATGVDGYT
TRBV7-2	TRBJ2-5	ASSLGLAVGGETQY
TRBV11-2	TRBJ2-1	ASSPTTLGSGEQF
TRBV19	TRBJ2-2	ASRGGARFGELF
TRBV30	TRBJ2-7	AGTSGRDYEQY
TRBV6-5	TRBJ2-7	ASRPGQSYYEQY
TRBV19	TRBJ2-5	ASGQAIQETQY